This T cell receptor beta chain originates from a study of glioma-infiltrating T cells. General observations from the study: Gliomas, especially low-grade, showed above-expected tissue-blood divergence; non-neoplastic patients showed below. Tissue and blood shared very few CDR3 sequences.

This clonotype was counted at least ten times. The antigen remains unidentified. The CDR3 totals 14 residues. The germline V gene has CDR1 MNHNS and CDR2 SASEGT. Trimming removed 3 bases from V and 7 bases from J; junction bases left unmatched: 5. TCR alpha and beta CDR3 regions were amplified from RNA using iRepertoire nested multiplex PCR. Input was roughly 100-450 ng of tissue mRNA or PBMC total RNA. TCRdb ran MiXCR on the multiplex PCR reads and lists one entry per CDR3 protein. The repertoire includes around 190,000 distinct CDR3 sequences, about 40% of them detected once, and 5.2% sits in the top ten.

The sequence came from a human donor with low-grade glioma or glioblastoma, undergoing nonglioma brain surgery, or in good health (not recorded which). This chain uses TRBV6-1 with TRBJ2-1; the match to TRBD1 covers 8 bases. The sample comprised glioma tissue, nonneoplastic brain tissue, or PBMCs (not recorded which). CDR3: CASSEGTGPNEQFF. CDR3 DNA: TGTGCCAGCAGTGAGGGGACAGGACCTAATGAGCAGTTCTTC.